This entry describes one T cell receptor beta chain. Germline loops: CDR1 SGHRS, CDR2 YFSETQ. This CDR3 is built from 16 residues. The V and J ends lost 4 bases and 5 bases, in that order; junction bases with no gene match: 9. Produced via immunoSEQ multiplex PCR; TCRdb's table is partial and in-frame only. The top ten clones hold roughly 15% of a sample with roughly 54,000 clones, more than 70% of them seen once. These data come from a study of T cell responses to AZD1222 COVID-19 vaccine. The rearrangement links TRBV5-1 to TRBJ2-2; 9 bases match TRBD1. The sequenced sample was peripheral blood, obtained 28 days after the second AZD1222 dose. The sequence derives from an adult who received the AZD1222 COVID-19 vaccine. The CDR3 reads CASSLKQGANTGELFF. As DNA, the CDR3 is TGCGCCAGCAGCCTAAAACAGGGGGCAAATACCGGGGAGCTGTTTTTT.